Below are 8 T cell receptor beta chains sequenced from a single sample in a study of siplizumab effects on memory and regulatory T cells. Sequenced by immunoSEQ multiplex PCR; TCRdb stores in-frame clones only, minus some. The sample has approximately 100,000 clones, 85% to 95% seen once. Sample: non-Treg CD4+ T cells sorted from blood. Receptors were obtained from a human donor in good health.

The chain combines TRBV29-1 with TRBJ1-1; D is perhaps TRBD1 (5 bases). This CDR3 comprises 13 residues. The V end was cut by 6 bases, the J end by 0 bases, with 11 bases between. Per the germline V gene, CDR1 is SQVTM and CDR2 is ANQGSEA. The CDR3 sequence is CSVIWGMNTEAFF. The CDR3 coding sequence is TGCAGCGTCATATGGGGCATGAACACTGAAGCTTTCTTT.

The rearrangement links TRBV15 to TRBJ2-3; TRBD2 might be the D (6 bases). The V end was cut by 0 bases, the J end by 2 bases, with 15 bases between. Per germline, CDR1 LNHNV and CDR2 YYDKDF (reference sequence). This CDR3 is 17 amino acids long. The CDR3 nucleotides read TGTGCCACCAGCAGAGATAATAGCGGACTCTTCACAGATACGCAGTATTTT. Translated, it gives CATSRDNSGLFTDTQYF.

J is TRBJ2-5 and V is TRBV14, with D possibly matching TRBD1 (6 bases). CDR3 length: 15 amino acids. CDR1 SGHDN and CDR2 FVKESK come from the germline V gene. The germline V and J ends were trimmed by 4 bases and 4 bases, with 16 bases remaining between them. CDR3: CASSPLTGLGETQYF. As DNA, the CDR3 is TGTGCCAGCAGCCCCCTAACAGGGTTGGGAGAGACCCAGTACTTC. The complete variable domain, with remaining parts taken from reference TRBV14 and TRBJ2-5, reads EAGVTQFPSHSVIEKGQTVTLRCDPISGHDNLYWYRRVMGKEIKFLLHFVKESKQDESGMPNNRFLAERTGGTYSTLKVQPAELEDSGVYFCASSPLTGLGETQYFGPGTRLLVL.

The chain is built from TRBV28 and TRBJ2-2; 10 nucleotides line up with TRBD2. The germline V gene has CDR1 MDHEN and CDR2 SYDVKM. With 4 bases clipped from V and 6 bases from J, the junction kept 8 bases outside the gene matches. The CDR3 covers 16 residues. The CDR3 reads CASSSFPSGRSGELFF. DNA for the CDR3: TGTGCCAGCAGTTCCTTTCCTAGCGGGAGATCCGGGGAGCTGTTTTTT.

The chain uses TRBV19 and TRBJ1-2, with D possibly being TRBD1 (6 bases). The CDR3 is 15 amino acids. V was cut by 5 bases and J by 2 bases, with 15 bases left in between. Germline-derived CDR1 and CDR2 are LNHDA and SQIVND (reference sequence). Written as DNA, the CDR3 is TGTGCCAGTAGTCCCGGACAGACGCCCAACTATGGCTACACCTTC. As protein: CASSPGQTPNYGYTF.

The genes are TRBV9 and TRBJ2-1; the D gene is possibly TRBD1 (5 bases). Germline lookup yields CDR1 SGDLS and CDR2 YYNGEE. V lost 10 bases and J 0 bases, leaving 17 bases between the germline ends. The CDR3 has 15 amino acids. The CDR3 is CADLPPGASYNEQFF. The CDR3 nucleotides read TGTGCCGACCTACCCCCTGGGGCCTCCTACAATGAGCAGTTCTTC.

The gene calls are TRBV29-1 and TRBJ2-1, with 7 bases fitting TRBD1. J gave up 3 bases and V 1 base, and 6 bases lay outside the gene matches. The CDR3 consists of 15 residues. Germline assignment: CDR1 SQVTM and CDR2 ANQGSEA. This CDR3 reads CSVEAGDRNYNEQFF. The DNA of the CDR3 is TGCAGCGTTGAAGCCGGGGACAGAAACTACAATGAGCAGTTCTTC.

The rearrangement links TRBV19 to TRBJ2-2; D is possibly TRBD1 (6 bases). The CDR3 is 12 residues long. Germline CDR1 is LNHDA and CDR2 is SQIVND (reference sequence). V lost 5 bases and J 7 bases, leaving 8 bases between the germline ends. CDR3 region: CASSSGVGELFF. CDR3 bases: TGTGCCAGTAGTTCAGGGGTCGGGGAGCTGTTTTTT.